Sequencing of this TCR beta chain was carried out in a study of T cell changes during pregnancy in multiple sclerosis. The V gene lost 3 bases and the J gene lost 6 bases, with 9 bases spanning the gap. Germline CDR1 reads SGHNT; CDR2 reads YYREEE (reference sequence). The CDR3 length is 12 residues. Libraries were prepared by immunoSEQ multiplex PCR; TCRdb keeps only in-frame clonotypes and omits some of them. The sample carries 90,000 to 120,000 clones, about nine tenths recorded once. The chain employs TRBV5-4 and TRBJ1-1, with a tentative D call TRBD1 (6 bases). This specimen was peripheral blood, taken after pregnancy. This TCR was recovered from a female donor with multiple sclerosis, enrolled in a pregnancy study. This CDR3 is CASSWGGPEAFF. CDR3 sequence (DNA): TGTGCCAGCAGCTGGGGGGGGCCTGAAGCTTTCTTT.